The 18 T cell receptor beta chains below come from one sample, sequenced in a study of cytomegalovirus exposure and HLA in healthy donors. PCR was performed using 60 Vbeta and 13 Jbeta primers. Assay: immunoSEQ multiplex PCR; the TCRdb copy retains only in-frame clones and omits some. Among roughly 100,000 clones listed, roughly four fifths were seen once. Sample: PBMCs. The receptors come from a man in his forties in good health and CMV-seronegative.

This clone was detected a few times. This chain connects TRBV25-1 to TRBJ1-4; 9 bases match TRBD1. Germline-derived CDR1 and CDR2 are MGHDK and SYGVNS. The V gene end was trimmed by 7 bases and the J gene end by 15 bases; junction bases not matched to a gene: 9. The CDR3 extends over 12 amino acids. CDR3 coding DNA: TGTGCCAGCAACCAGGGACAGGGCCGCTTGTTTTTT. It yields the protein CASNQGQGRLFF. The whole variable domain, filled in from reference TRBV25-1 and TRBJ1-4, reads EADIYQTPRYLVIGTGKKITLECSQTMGHDKMYWYQQDPGMELHLIHYSYGVNSTEKGDLSSESTVSRIRTEHFPLTLESARPSHTSQYLCASNQGQGRLFFGSGTQLSVL.

This clone was seen once. V gene TRBV19 combines with J gene TRBJ1-2, with a possible D match to TRBD1 (5 bases). The germline CDR1 and CDR2 sequences are LNHDA and SQIVND (reference sequence). V was clipped by 5 bases and J by 5 bases, with 6 bases between them. The CDR3 loop spans 11 amino acids. The CDR3, as DNA: TGTGCCAGTAGTGCAGGGTATGGCTACACCTTC. Translation: CASSAGYGYTF.

The CDR3 DNA reads as TGCGCCAGCAGCCAAGATACTAGCGGGAGAGCAATCTACAATGAGCAGTTCTTC. Translated: CASSQDTSGRAIYNEQFF. The chain couples TRBV4-1 to TRBJ2-1, with TRBD2 matching over 11 bases. The CDR3 length is 18 residues. CDR1 is MGHRA, CDR2 YSYEKL, per germline. V trimming: 0 bases; J trimming: 3 bases; junction bases outside the gene matches: 7.

The rearrangement uses TRBV5-1 and TRBJ1-2, with D possibly TRBD1 on 5 matching bases. Germline V CDR1 and CDR2: SGHRS, YFSETQ. V was trimmed by 2 bases and J by 5 bases, leaving 10 bases between them. This CDR3 has 13 amino acids. The CDR3 DNA is TGCGCCAGCAGCTTCGGGACTGCGTATGGCTACACCTTC. Translating gives CASSFGTAYGYTF.

The chain joins TRBV10-3 to TRBJ1-1, with TRBD1 matching 10 bases. Germline CDR1 is ENHRY and CDR2 is SYGVKD. There are 15 residues in the CDR3. The J segment lost 5 bases and the V segment lost 3 bases, leaving 6 bases of the junction unmatched. The chain's CDR3 is CAISDPGQGGTEAFF. CDR3 nucleotides: TGTGCCATCAGTGACCCAGGACAGGGGGGGACTGAAGCTTTCTTT.

V and J are TRBV29-1 and TRBJ2-5, with D perhaps TRBD2 (5 bases). CDR1 is SQVTM, CDR2 ANQGSEA, per germline. Trimming pared 3 bases from V and 7 bases from J, leaving 21 bases between. The length of the CDR3 is 15 residues. This CDR3 is CSVDDRTVPRGTQYF. Here the CDR3 DNA reads TGCAGCGTTGATGATAGGACGGTACCCCGGGGGACCCAGTACTTC.

This clone was counted between two and nine times. This rearrangement joins TRBV6-6 to TRBJ2-3; 7 nucleotides line up with TRBD1. The CDR3 extends over 15 amino acids. With 6 bases clipped from V and 2 bases from J, the junction kept 8 bases outside the gene matches. Germline CDR1 MNHNY, CDR2 SVGAGI (reference sequence). The CDR3 nucleotides are TGTGCCAGCAGCGACGACAGGGACCACACAGATACGCAGTATTTT. It codes for CASSDDRDHTDTQYF.

This clone showed up just once. V gene TRBV5-1 combines with J gene TRBJ1-5; the D gene is possibly TRBD1 (6 bases). The length of the CDR3 is 14 residues. The germline CDR1 and CDR2 sequences are SGHRS and YFSETQ. V lost 3 bases, J lost 6 bases, and 13 bases lay in between. The CDR3 is CASSSSGGGQPQHF. The DNA for the CDR3 is TGCGCCAGCAGCTCCTCGGGGGGCGGTCAGCCCCAGCATTTT.

The chain carries TRBV29-1 and TRBJ1-4, with TRBD1 as a possible D gene (6 bases). The V gene's germline CDR1 is SQVTM and CDR2 ANQGSEA. V dropped 6 bases and J dropped 8 bases, with 16 bases sitting between them. This CDR3 region has 13 residues. The CDR3 sequence: CSVARGAHEKLFF. The CDR3 DNA reads as TGCAGCGTCGCCCGGGGGGCGCACGAAAAACTGTTTTTT.

In its sample, this clone was seen a few times. The chain uses TRBV19 and TRBJ1-3; D is uncertain. This CDR3 is built from 13 residues. CDR1 is LNHDA, CDR2 SQIVND, per germline (reference sequence). The ends were cut back, 6 bases at V and 0 bases at J, with 6 bases in the middle. DNA for the CDR3: TGTGCCAGTAGCCGGGACTCTGGAAACACCATATATTTT. Its protein is CASSRDSGNTIYF. The full variable domain, rest sourced from reference TRBV19 and TRBJ1-3, is DGGITQSPKYLFRKEGQNVTLSCEQNLNHDAMYWYRQDPGQGLRLIYYSQIVNDFQKGDIAEGYSVSREKKESFPLTVTSAQKNPTAFYLCASSRDSGNTIYFGEGSWLTVV.

This chain links TRBV7-9 with TRBJ1-4; 7 bases map to TRBD1. The CDR3 sequence is 13 residues long. Germline trimming cut 10 bases from V and 8 bases from J; bases unmatched to any gene: 10. Germline CDR1 reads SEHNR; CDR2 reads FQNEAQ (reference sequence). Here the CDR3 DNA reads TGTGCCATCCAACAGGGGTTTGGAGAAAAACTGTTTTTT. It encodes CAIQQGFGEKLFF.

V and J are TRBV9 and TRBJ1-2; D gene uncertain. The ends were cut back, 3 bases at V and 7 bases at J, with 16 bases in the middle. Germline V lookup: CDR1 SGDLS, CDR2 YYNGEE. The CDR3 has 14 amino acids. The CDR3 nucleotides read TGTGCCAGCAGCGACCCCGTGGCTAGAGGTGGCTACACCTTC. Protein product: CASSDPVARGGYTF. Full variable domain (remainder filled in from reference TRBV9 and TRBJ1-2): DSGVTQTPKHLITATGQRVTLRCSPRSGDLSVYWYQQSLDQGLQFLIQYYNGEERAKGNILERFSAQQFPDLHSELNLSSLELGDSALYFCASSDPVARGGYTFGSGTRLTVV.

This clone was counted a single time. V is TRBV4-1 and J is TRBJ2-3, with 11 bases aligning to TRBD2. CDR1 is MGHRA and CDR2 is YSYEKL in the germline V gene. This CDR3 comprises 17 residues. V lost 5 bases, J lost 0 bases, and 7 bases stayed unmatched. Here the CDR3 DNA reads TGCGCCAGCAGCGCGGCTAGCGGGGGGTTTAGCACAGATACGCAGTATTTT. This translates into CASSAASGGFSTDTQYF.

The chain carries TRBV27 and TRBJ2-7; 10 bases map to TRBD2. The CDR3 contains 14 residues. Unmatched junction bases numbered 2, after V lost 6 bases and J lost 0 bases. Germline-derived CDR1 and CDR2 are MNHEY and SMNVEV (reference sequence). The CDR3 nucleotides are TGTGCCAGCAGCGGACTAGCGGACTCCTACGAGCAGTACTTC. It specifies CASSGLADSYEQYF.

The chain carries TRBV4-1 and TRBJ1-1; 9 nucleotides line up with TRBD1. The CDR3 runs to 15 residues. The V segment lost 4 bases and the J segment 1 base; nucleotides outside the gene matches: 4. The V gene's germline CDR1 is MGHRA and CDR2 YSYEKL. The CDR3 reads CASSPLGQGNTEAFF. CDR3 DNA sequence: TGCGCCAGCAGCCCGCTGGGACAGGGGAACACTGAAGCTTTCTTT.

The chain employs TRBV5-5 and TRBJ1-5, with a tentative D call TRBD1 (6 bases). CDR1 and CDR2 (germline): SGHKS, YYEKEE (reference sequence). Trimming took 0 bases from V and 8 from J, leaving 15 bases between them. CDR3 length: 15 residues. The CDR3 DNA follows: TGTGCCAGCAGCTTGGACAGGGTCGAATCAGAGCCCCAGCATTTT. As protein: CASSLDRVESEPQHF.

This clone was observed a single time. The V gene is TRBV2, the J gene TRBJ1-2, with TRBD1 identical over 9 bases. This CDR3 has 12 amino acids. CDR1 and CDR2 (germline): SNHLY, FYNNEI. Unmatched junction bases numbered 3, after V lost 6 bases and J lost 7 bases. For the CDR3, the DNA is TGTGCCAGCAGGGGACAGGGATCTGGCTACACCTTC. Protein sequence: CASRGQGSGYTF.

V and J are TRBV18 and TRBJ2-5, with D maybe TRBD1 (5 bases). Germline-derived CDR1 and CDR2 are KGHSH and LQKENI. This CDR3 is built from 12 residues. V was shortened by 4 bases and J by 5 bases, with 8 bases between the two germline ends. DNA for the CDR3: TGTGCCAGCTCACAGGGGATCGAGACCCAGTACTTC. This translates into CASSQGIETQYF.